These 29 T cell receptor beta chains were sequenced from one sample in a study of blood T cell repertoires in COVID-19. Some clones are missing from TCRdb's copy, which holds only in-frame ones; the method was immunoSEQ multiplex PCR. This sample has around 250,000 clones, with 82% found just once. Sequencing used peripheral blood. The receptors here all came from a woman between 18 and 29 years old with acute or convalescent COVID-19.

On this clone itself: At one end the junction does not follow the germline gene, possibly because of a read error. V and J are TRBV7-7 and TRBJ2-7, with D perhaps matching TRBD2 (7 bases). The CDR3 spans 15 residues. CDR1 is SSHAT and CDR2 is FNYEAQ in the germline V gene (reference sequence). The DNA of the CDR3 is TGTGCTAGCAGCTTATACGCGGGGGCGACCTACGAGCAGTACTTC. This encodes CASSLYAGATYEQYF.

The rearrangement uses TRBV14 and TRBJ1-1; D is undetermined. Deletions cut 0 bases from V and 1 base from J, with 3 bases between. Germline V gives CDR1 SGHDN, CDR2 FVKESK. There are 13 residues in the CDR3. Written as DNA, the CDR3 is TGTGCCAGCAGCCAAGACGGGAACACTGAAGCTTTCTTT. Its translation: CASSQDGNTEAFF.

The chain combines TRBV15 with TRBJ1-1, with TRBD1 matching 9 bases. This CDR3 is 17 amino acids long. Germline values: CDR1 LNHNV, CDR2 YYDKDF (reference sequence). V gave up 2 bases and J gave up 0 bases; unmatched junction bases: 7. CDR3 sequence: CATSRPRGQGMNTEAFF. CDR3 in DNA: TGTGCCACCAGCAGACCTCGGGGACAGGGTATGAACACTGAAGCTTTCTTT.

This rearrangement joins TRBV7-6 to TRBJ2-5; D is perhaps TRBD2 (6 bases). The CDR3 is 20 amino acids. Germline V gene data show CDR1 as SGHVS and CDR2 as FNYEAQ. V was pared by 1 base and J by 1 base, with 25 bases between. CDR3 in amino acids: CASSLDLSRGGEPFQETQYF. In DNA, the CDR3 is TGTGCCAGCAGCTTAGATCTCTCCCGGGGAGGAGAGCCTTTCCAAGAGACCCAGTACTTC.

The chain recombines TRBV28 with TRBJ2-1; TRBD2 might be the D (6 bases). Germline V gives CDR1 MDHEN, CDR2 SYDVKM. This CDR3 is 12 amino acids long. V lost 5 bases, J lost 14 bases, and 16 bases lay in between. The CDR3 region has the DNA TGTGCCAGCAGTCCGTTCGCGGGGAGTAAGTTCTTC. It yields the protein CASSPFAGSKFF. The full variable domain, in which reference TRBV28 and TRBJ2-1 provide the parts outside the CDR3, is DVKVTQSSRYLVKRTGEKVFLECVQDMDHENMFWYRQDPGLGLRLIYFSYDVKMKEKGDIPEGYSVSREKKERFSLILESASTNQTSMYLCASSPFAGSKFFGPGTRLTVL.

The chain couples TRBV30 to TRBJ1-1, with TRBD1 identical over 7 bases. CDR1 and CDR2 from the germline V gene are GTSNPN and SVGIG (reference sequence). CDR3 length: 14 residues. V shed 5 bases and J 2 bases; nucleotides not matched to a gene: 8. The CDR3 coding sequence is TGTGCCTGGGGGACAGCTCAATCCAACACTGAAGCTTTCTTT. Residues: CAWGTAQSNTEAFF.

This chain connects TRBV6-1 to TRBJ2-2; 12 nucleotides align to TRBD2. Germline V CDR1 and CDR2: MNHNS, SASEGT. V dropped 4 bases and J dropped 7; count of bases not matched to a gene: 16. There are 19 residues in the CDR3. CDR3 protein: CASSVRGALAGGRSGELFF. The CDR3 bases are TGTGCCAGCAGTGTACGAGGGGCACTAGCGGGAGGTCGTAGCGGGGAGCTGTTTTTT.

The chain carries TRBV6-2 or TRBV6-3 and TRBJ2-5; TRBD2 aligns across 12 bases. The CDR3 is made up of 14 amino acids. From germline, CDR1 is MNHEY and CDR2 SVGEGT. Trimming cost V 4 bases and J 4 bases; bases outside gene matches: 1. The CDR3 reads CASSSGLAGETQYF. The CDR3 coding sequence is TGTGCCAGCAGTTCGGGACTAGCGGGAGAGACCCAGTACTTC.

The chain carries TRBV6-5 and TRBJ1-1; 9 bases are shared with TRBD1. The CDR3 contains 14 residues. CDR1 MNHEY and CDR2 SVGAGI come from the germline V gene. V was clipped by 8 bases and J by 4 bases; unmatched bases: 8. This CDR3 is CASHVQGAATEAFF. CDR3 sequence (DNA): TGTGCCAGCCACGTACAGGGGGCGGCCACTGAAGCTTTCTTT.

V usage is TRBV9 and J usage is TRBJ1-5; D possibly corresponds to TRBD1 (6 bases). This CDR3 is 15 amino acids long. Trimming shortened V by 5 bases and J by 7 bases, and 19 bases separated the two germline ends. Germline CDR1 reads SGDLS; CDR2 reads YYNGEE. The DNA of the CDR3 is TGTGCCAGCAGTGCATTTGCGGGGGCTGGACAGCCCCAGCATTTT. Its translation is CASSAFAGAGQPQHF.

The chain couples TRBV4-2 to TRBJ1-2; 7 nucleotides agree with TRBD1. The CDR3 spans 14 residues. V dropped 4 bases and J dropped 2; count of bases not matched to a gene: 4. The germline V gene has CDR1 LGHNA and CDR2 YNFKEQ. This CDR3 reads CASSRAGGNYGYTF. In nucleotides, the CDR3 is TGTGCCAGCAGCCGGGCAGGGGGAAACTATGGCTACACCTTC.

This CDR3 is CASSVQGRNYGYTF. CDR3 nucleotides: TGTGCCAGCAGTGTCCAGGGCCGCAACTATGGCTACACCTTC. This rearrangement joins TRBV25-1 to TRBJ1-2; a weak D match, TRBD1 (5 bases). Germline V gives CDR1 MGHDK, CDR2 SYGVNS. The V end was cut by 4 bases, the J end by 2 bases, with 11 bases between. The CDR3 contains 14 residues.

V is TRBV25-1 and J is TRBJ1-2; TRBD1 is a possible D gene (6 bases). Trimming removed 5 bases from V and 3 bases from J, with 13 bases in between. The germline gives CDR1 MGHDK, CDR2 SYGVNS. This CDR3 comprises 14 residues. CDR3 sequence reads: CASSSDSFDYGYTF. CDR3 DNA: TGTGCCAGCAGTTCGGACAGTTTTGACTATGGCTACACCTTC.

This clone showed up just once. V usage is TRBV3-1 (or the pseudogene TRBV3-2) and J usage is TRBJ1-2, with D perhaps TRBD1 (6 bases). V lost 3 bases and J lost 4, with 12 bases in between. The CDR3 loop spans 14 amino acids. CDR1 and CDR2 (germline): LGHDT, YNNKEL (reference sequence). The CDR3 reads CASSQTTGFYGYTF. The CDR3 DNA is TGTGCCAGCAGCCAGACCACAGGGTTCTATGGCTACACCTTC.

This clone showed up just once. The gene calls are TRBV27 and TRBJ1-1; D is undetermined. Germline V gene lookup returns CDR1 MNHEY and CDR2 SMNVEV (reference sequence). The CDR3 is 15 amino acids. Trimming removed 4 bases at V and 0 bases at J, with 12 bases between. The CDR3 DNA follows: TGTGCCAGCAGTTCCCCAGGAAAGATGAACACTGAAGCTTTCTTT. It encodes CASSSPGKMNTEAFF.

The chain is built from TRBV11-1 and TRBJ2-7; the D gene is possibly TRBD2 (5 bases). This CDR3 has 13 amino acids. V was cut by 5 bases and J by 5 bases, with 13 bases left in between. Germline loops: CDR1 SGHAT, CDR2 FQDESV (reference sequence). The CDR3 is CASSPGGVDEQYF. CDR3 coding DNA: TGTGCCAGCAGCCCCGGAGGTGTGGACGAGCAGTACTTC.

This chain links TRBV19 with TRBJ2-7; 7 nucleotides match TRBD2. Germline CDR1 is LNHDA and CDR2 is SQIVND (reference sequence). The CDR3 runs 14 residues. V gave up 7 bases and J gave up 7 bases; unmatched junction bases: 13. The CDR3 protein is CASNNPHGLGEQYF. DNA of the CDR3: TGTGCCAGTAATAACCCCCACGGACTAGGAGAGCAGTACTTC.

The rearrangement joins TRBV19 to TRBJ1-5; a weak D match, TRBD1 (5 bases). The V and J ends lost 1 base and 5 bases respectively, with 21 bases between them. CDR1 is LNHDA, CDR2 SQIVND, per germline (reference sequence). The CDR3 loop spans 18 amino acids. DNA for the CDR3: TGTGCCAGTAGTATAGGGTTCGGCAGGGAGGGCCCTTATCAGCCCCAGCATTTT. Translating gives CASSIGFGREGPYQPQHF.

This clone was counted once. The V gene is TRBV21-1, the J gene TRBJ1-6. TRBV21-1 is designated a pseudogene. The CDR3 is made up of 20 amino acids. CDR3: CASSNLLLSRESSYNSPLHF. The CDR3 nucleotides read TGTGCCAGCAGCAACCTACTCCTGAGCCGGGAAAGCTCCTATAATTCACCCCTCCACTTT.

The rearrangement links TRBV30 to TRBJ2-2; no definite D call. Germline CDR1 reads GTSNPN; CDR2 reads SVGIG (reference sequence). V was clipped by 2 bases and J by 0 bases, with 13 bases between them. CDR3 length equals 16 residues. CDR3 in DNA: TGTGCCTGGAGTCCGCCCCGCGCCCCGAACACCGGGGAGCTGTTTTTT. This codes for CAWSPPRAPNTGELFF. The variable domain in full, with the rest retrieved from reference TRBV30 and TRBJ2-2, is SQTIHQWPATLVQPVGSPLSLECTVEGTSNPNLYWYRQAAGRGLQLLFYSVGIGQISSEVPQNLSASRPQDRQFILSSKKLLLSDSGFYLCAWSPPRAPNTGELFFGEGSRLTVL.

The V call is TRBV18, the J call TRBJ2-7, with 10 bases matching TRBD2. The CDR3 loop spans 15 amino acids. Per germline, CDR1 KGHSH and CDR2 LQKENI. V trimming: 4 bases; J trimming: 7 bases; junction bases outside the gene matches: 10. CDR3 in amino acids: CASSQSLAGVEEQYF. CDR3 DNA: TGTGCCAGCTCACAGTCCCTAGCGGGAGTAGAAGAGCAGTACTTC.

J is TRBJ2-1 and V is TRBV2; TRBD2 is a possible D gene (5 bases). Germline CDR1 SNHLY, CDR2 FYNNEI. The CDR3 loop spans 13 amino acids. Trimming pared 6 bases from V and 0 bases from J, leaving 6 bases between. Written as DNA, the CDR3 is TGTGCCAGCAGAGCGGACTCCTACAATGAGCAGTTCTTC. It translates to CASRADSYNEQFF. Full variable domain (remainder filled in from reference TRBV2 and TRBJ2-1): EPEVTQTPSHQVTQMGQEVILRCVPISNHLYFYWYRQILGQKVEFLVSFYNNEISEKSEIFDDQFSVERPDGSNFTLKIRSTKLEDSAMYFCASRADSYNEQFFGPGTRLTVL.

The chain employs TRBV11-2 and TRBJ2-7; 11 bases align to TRBD2. The J segment lost 2 bases and the V segment lost 6 bases, leaving 9 bases of the junction unmatched. The CDR3 is 16 amino acids. CDR1 is SGHAT and CDR2 is FQNNGV in the germline V gene. The CDR3 nucleotides are TGTGCCAGCAGACCCATCCTAGCGGGGGGTACCTACGAGCAGTACTTC. Protein sequence: CASRPILAGGTYEQYF.

This clone was seen a single time. The chain recombines TRBV2 with TRBJ1-4; 9 positions agree with TRBD1. The CDR3 runs 15 residues. Germline trimming cut 2 bases from V and 7 bases from J; bases unmatched to any gene: 5. Germline V gene lookup returns CDR1 SNHLY and CDR2 FYNNEI. The CDR3 sequence is CASSETGGGIEKLFF. The CDR3 DNA reads TGTGCCAGCAGTGAAACAGGGGGCGGGATTGAAAAACTGTTTTTT.

This clone was detected once. The chain couples TRBV5-4 to TRBJ2-3; D remains unclear. Per the germline V gene, CDR1 is SGHNT and CDR2 is YYREEE (reference sequence). This CDR3 is built from 16 residues. The V and J ends lost 2 bases and 5 bases respectively, with 18 bases between them. DNA for the CDR3: TGTGCCAGCAGCTTCCGGCTGCCAGAGGTCGGAGATACGCAGTATTTT. Translating gives CASSFRLPEVGDTQYF.

The chain uses TRBV6-5 and TRBJ2-1, with TRBD2 identical over 11 bases. After removal of 5 bases from V and 7 bases from J, the junction contained 7 bases not matched to a gene. CDR1 and CDR2 (germline): MNHEY, SVGAGI. The CDR3 is made up of 15 amino acids. CDR3 DNA: TGTGCCAGCAGTACTAGCGGGAGAAGTCGGAATGAGCAGTTCTTC. It yields the protein CASSTSGRSRNEQFF.

The chain joins TRBV27 to TRBJ1-2; TRBD1 might be the D (6 bases). Per germline, CDR1 MNHEY and CDR2 SMNVEV (reference sequence). The CDR3 length is 14 residues. The V and J ends lost 3 bases and 7 bases respectively, with 15 bases between them. CDR3 protein: CASSFGGALFGYTF. CDR3 in DNA: TGTGCCAGCAGTTTTGGGGGGGCGCTTTTTGGCTACACCTTC.

The V gene is TRBV27, the J gene TRBJ1-6, with D possibly matching TRBD1 (5 bases). The CDR3 runs 16 residues. Germline V gene sequence: CDR1 MNHEY, CDR2 SMNVEV (reference sequence). V was pared by 2 bases and J by 10 bases, with 18 bases between. The CDR3 DNA reads as TGTGCCAGCAGTTTAGGGGCTGAAACCGGGCCCTCACCCCTCCACTTT. It codes for CASSLGAETGPSPLHF.

The table lists this clone with a count of one. The chain's CDR3 is CASSYSRRSNEQYF. The CDR3 DNA sequence: TGTGCCAGCAGTTACTCTAGGCGGAGTAACGAGCAGTACTTC. The V and J genes are TRBV6-5 and TRBJ2-7; D is uncertain. The CDR3 is made up of 14 amino acids. V lost 0 bases and J 5 bases, leaving 11 bases between the germline ends. Looked up from germline, CDR1 is MNHEY and CDR2 is SVGAGI.